The clone carrying this TCR beta chain was counted at least ten times. The target antigen is unknown. The data are from a study of T cells in Graves' hyperthyroidism and ophthalmopathy. In the study overall: At initial diagnosis, before any treatment had begun, peripheral blood was obtained. The study, taken as a whole, reports: The model identified upcoming ophthalmopathy a median roughly 6 months ahead of onset.

From RNA transcripts, TCR beta CDR3 regions were amplified. A set of HTBI primers served as the primers for a first-round RT-PCR of the TCR CDR3. TCRdb itself ran the multiplex PCR reads through MiXCR, one entry per CDR3 protein. The table includes a few hundred thousand distinct CDR3 sequences, 18% detected once. The CDR3 consists of 15 residues. Germline lookup yields CDR1 MNHNY and CDR2 SVGAGI (reference sequence). The J segment lost 9 bases and the V segment lost 2 bases, leaving 7 bases of the junction unmatched. The TCR was taken from a man aged 18 to 29 with Graves' ophthalmopathy. Material: blood. V is TRBV6-6 and J is TRBJ2-1, with 10 bases matching TRBD1. CDR3 amino acids: CASSYVPGQGSEQFF. CDR3 coding DNA: TGTGCCAGCAGTTACGTTCCGGGACAGGGGTCTGAGCAGTTCTTC.